Following are 19 T cell receptor beta chains from one sample sequenced in a study of blood T cell repertoires in COVID-19 (dated by TCRdb to the early 2020s). The method behind the library was the immunoSEQ multiplex PCR assay. The clones in this table, taken by TCRdb from immuneACCESS, are in-frame only. Not every clone is retained; where verified, under half of the shortfall comes from an unresolved V gene, and the cause of the rest is unknown. The sample table contains 250,000 or so clones; only one count was recorded for roughly 90% of them. The ten largest clones take up roughly 0.96% of the sample. Sequencing was carried out using peripheral blood. The receptors shown here come from a woman between 40 and 50 years old who had recovered from COVID-19.

V usage is TRBV15 and J usage is TRBJ2-1; 12 positions match TRBD2. CDR1 and CDR2 from the germline V gene are LNHNV and YYDKDF (reference sequence). V lost 4 bases, J lost 8 bases, and 9 bases stayed unmatched. The CDR3 is made up of 16 amino acids. The CDR3 loop reads CATSIRLAGEVDEQFF. Here the CDR3 DNA reads TGTGCCACCAGCATAAGACTAGCGGGAGAGGTAGATGAGCAGTTCTTC. Looking up the rest from reference TRBV15 and TRBJ2-1 gives the full variable domain: DAMVIQNPRYQVTQFGKPVTLSCSQTLNHNVMYWYQQKSSQAPKLLFHYYDKDFNNEADTPDNFQSRRPNTSFCFLDIRSPGLGDTAMYLCATSIRLAGEVDEQFFGPGTRLTVL.

This clone was counted only a few times. The chain joins TRBV7-8 to TRBJ2-7; 8 bases are a match to TRBD2. Germline-derived CDR1 and CDR2 are SGHVS and FQNEAQ. V was clipped by 5 bases and J by 2 bases; unmatched bases: 8. The CDR3 is 15 amino acids. For the CDR3, the DNA is TGTGCCAGCAGCGGCCTGACTAGCGCGACCTACGAGCAGTACTTC. Translating it yields CASSGLTSATYEQYF.

The chain uses TRBV9 and TRBJ2-7, with 10 positions matching TRBD1. With V trimmed by 3 bases and J by 3 bases, 9 bases remained unmatched. The germline V gene encodes CDR1 SGDLS and CDR2 YYNGEE. CDR3 size: 16 residues. The CDR3: CASSDDPTGGVYEQYF. The CDR3 DNA reads TGTGCCAGCAGCGACGACCCGACAGGGGGCGTCTACGAGCAGTACTTC.

The chain recombines TRBV13 with TRBJ2-7, with 12 bases fitting TRBD1. CDR1 is PRHDT and CDR2 is FYEKMQ in the germline V gene (reference sequence). J gave up 1 base and V 4 bases, and 11 bases lay outside the gene matches. CDR3 length: 18 residues. The CDR3 reads CASSYGTGGLRPSYEQYF. The CDR3 nucleotides are TGTGCCAGCAGCTATGGGACAGGGGGCCTCAGACCATCCTACGAGCAGTACTTC.

The table lists this clone with a count of one. This chain uses TRBV30 with TRBJ2-5; 11 bases are shared with TRBD2. Germline CDR1 and CDR2: GTSNPN and SVGIG (reference sequence). V was pared by 3 bases and J by 5 bases, with 17 bases of the junction left unmatched. This CDR3 comprises 18 residues. For the CDR3, the DNA is TGTGCCTGGAGCCCCGGGGCGCATGGACTAGCGGGTGTGGAGACCCAGTACTTC. Amino acid sequence: CAWSPGAHGLAGVETQYF.

The chain couples TRBV29-1 to TRBJ2-2; 10 nucleotides match TRBD2. The CDR3 is 15 residues long. Germline V CDR1 and CDR2: SQVTM, ANQGSEA. With 6 bases clipped from V and 2 bases from J, the junction kept 6 bases outside the gene matches. The CDR3 DNA follows: TGCAGCGTGGCCGGACTAGCGGTAAACACCGGGGAGCTGTTTTTT. It yields the protein CSVAGLAVNTGELFF.

The rearrangement uses TRBV19 and TRBJ2-2; D gene uncertain. The CDR3 is 16 residues long. The ends were cut back, 2 bases at V and 2 bases at J, with 12 bases in the middle. From germline, CDR1 is LNHDA and CDR2 SQIVND (reference sequence). CDR3 nucleotide sequence: TGTGCCAGTAGTATAAGAGTTCCCCAAAACACCGGGGAGCTGTTTTTT. It is translated as CASSIRVPQNTGELFF.

The J gene is TRBJ2-1, the V gene TRBV3-1 (or the pseudogene TRBV3-2), with TRBD2 identical over 12 bases. This CDR3 is 22 amino acids long. Germline CDR1 reads LGHDT; CDR2 reads YNNKEL (reference sequence). V lost 2 bases and J lost 7; bases outside the gene matches: 24. The chain's CDR3 is CASSQRHPDRRYGLAGNNEQFF. The CDR3 DNA follows: TGTGCCAGCAGCCAACGCCACCCGGACAGGCGGTACGGACTAGCGGGAAATAATGAGCAGTTCTTC.

As to this clone: The sample holds other DNA sequences that translate to the same CDR3. The rearrangement joins TRBV9 to TRBJ1-2, with TRBD1 matching 7 bases. The CDR3 runs 15 residues. Germline V gives CDR1 SGDLS, CDR2 YYNGEE. V dropped 3 bases and J dropped 1; count of bases not matched to a gene: 6. The DNA of the CDR3 is TGTGCCAGCAGCGCCAGGACAGGTGGTAACTATGGCTACACCTTC. It encodes CASSARTGGNYGYTF.

This clone appeared a single time. The chain links TRBV2 to TRBJ1-6; tentative D call: TRBD1 (6 bases). CDR3 length: 15 amino acids. Germline V gene sequence: CDR1 SNHLY, CDR2 FYNNEI. Trimming removed 2 bases from V and 7 bases from J, with 12 bases in between. This CDR3 is CASSELTGGNSPLHF. CDR3 nucleotide sequence: TGTGCCAGCAGTGAATTGACAGGCGGGAATTCACCCCTCCACTTT.

This chain uses TRBV29-1 with TRBJ2-5; D gene unclear. The germline gives CDR1 SQVTM, CDR2 ANQGSEA. The ends were cut back, 5 bases at V and 3 bases at J, with 10 bases in the middle. This CDR3 is 12 amino acids long. In DNA, the CDR3 is TGCAGCGTTAAAGGTCCCGAAGAGACCCAGTACTTC. It encodes CSVKGPEETQYF.

The genes are TRBV15 and TRBJ1-4, with D possibly being TRBD1 (5 bases). There are 15 residues in the CDR3. V lost 1 base to trimming and J lost 1 base, with 7 bases between them. Germline V gene lookup returns CDR1 LNHNV and CDR2 YYDKDF (reference sequence). CDR3 nucleotide sequence: TGTGCCACCAGCAGAGGGGGGGGAACTAATGAAAAACTGTTTTTT. It encodes CATSRGGGTNEKLFF.

The gene calls are TRBV28 and TRBJ1-5; D not resolved. The CDR3 length is 12 residues. The ends were cut back, 5 bases at V and 9 bases at J, with 11 bases in the middle. Germline CDR1 and CDR2: MDHEN and SYDVKM. The CDR3 DNA sequence: TGTGCCAGCAGTCTCCCCCGGGGGCCCCAGCATTTT. It specifies CASSLPRGPQHF.

This clone appeared once. The chain uses TRBV3-1 (or the pseudogene TRBV3-2) and TRBJ1-6; D is perhaps TRBD1 (6 bases). Germline V gene sequence: CDR1 LGHDT, CDR2 YNNKEL (reference sequence). Trimming took off 0 bases at V and 9 bases at J, with 9 bases between the two ends. The CDR3 is made up of 14 amino acids. The CDR3 DNA reads TGTGCCAGCAGCCAAGACCAGGGGAGTTCACCCCTCCACTTT. Translation: CASSQDQGSSPLHF.

The chain combines TRBV6-5 with TRBJ2-5; 8 positions agree with TRBD1. V shed 6 bases, J shed 5 bases, and the junction held 5 bases outside the gene matches. CDR3 length: 13 residues. Looked up from germline, CDR1 is MNHEY and CDR2 is SVGAGI. The chain's CDR3 is CASSRGRGETQYF. Here the CDR3 DNA reads TGTGCCAGCAGCAGGGGGCGAGGCGAGACCCAGTACTTC.

The chain carries TRBV28 and TRBJ2-7; D may be TRBD2 (6 bases). Trimming removed 2 bases at V and 2 bases at J, with 13 bases between. Germline-derived CDR1 and CDR2 are MDHEN and SYDVKM. CDR3 length: 15 amino acids. This chain's CDR3 is CASSLPGTRTYEQYF. The CDR3 DNA follows: TGTGCCAGCAGTTTACCCGGGACTCGAACCTACGAGCAGTACTTC.

This rearrangement joins TRBV7-9 to TRBJ2-5, with D possibly being TRBD2 (5 bases). Germline assignment: CDR1 SEHNR and CDR2 FQNEAQ (reference sequence). The ends were cut back, 5 bases at V and 5 bases at J, with 15 bases in the middle. This CDR3 spans 14 amino acids. DNA of the CDR3: TGTGCCAGCAGCCACACTAGTGTCGGTGAGACCCAGTACTTC. It specifies CASSHTSVGETQYF. Supplemented by reference TRBV7-9 and TRBJ2-5, the full variable domain reads DTGVSQNPRHKITKRGQNVTFRCDPISEHNRLYWYRQTLGQGPEFLTYFQNEAQLEKSRLLSDRFSAERPKGSFSTLEIQRTEQGDSAMYLCASSHTSVGETQYFGPGTRLLVL.

The chain's CDR3 is CASSYQDEQFF. The CDR3, as DNA: TGTGCCAGCAGCTACCAGGATGAGCAGTTCTTC. J is TRBJ2-1 and V is TRBV11-3; D is ambiguous. V lost 4 bases to trimming and J lost 8 bases, with 6 bases between them. CDR1 and CDR2 (germline): SGHNT, YENEEA. The CDR3 runs 11 residues.

This rearrangement joins TRBV6-1 to TRBJ1-3; D is possibly TRBD1 (6 bases). The CDR3 consists of 15 residues. Trimming took off 6 bases at V and 4 bases at J, with 16 bases between the two ends. The germline CDR1 and CDR2 sequences are MNHNS and SASEGT. The CDR3 DNA is TGTGCCAGCAGCGAAACAGGGTTGTGGGGAAACACCATATATTTT. Translating gives CASSETGLWGNTIYF.